What follows describes a single T cell receptor (beta chain). Its target is unknown. TCRdb reprocessed the 5' RACE reads via MiXCR and lists one record per CDR3 protein. The data contain tens of thousands of distinct CDR3 sequences, 9.5% of them singletons. The V end lost 0 bases, the J end lost 6 bases, and 9 bases lay between the germline ends. The V gene's germline CDR1 is SGHRS and CDR2 YFSETQ. The CDR3 extends over 13 amino acids. This sample is part of a study of T-cell memory formation after mild COVID-19. Regarding the study as a whole: Contracting clones, day 15 to 85, had balanced CD4/CD8, and later expanders favored CD4+.

Sequences were obtained from PBMCs or a T cell subset sorted from them (not recorded which). The rearrangement joins TRBV5-1 to TRBJ1-1; D call uncertain. This TCR derives from a man aged 18 to 35 who had mild COVID-19 (a few samples of this study predate the infection). Cell type and time point are not known. This CDR3 reads CASSLELRSEAFF. The DNA of the CDR3 is TGCGCCAGCAGCTTGGAATTACGATCTGAAGCTTTCTTT.